These 11 T cell receptor beta chains came from one sample sequenced in a study of blood T cell repertoires in COVID-19. Repertoires were generated with immunoSEQ multiplex PCR, while TCRdb's copy carries only in-frame clones and drops some. Seen here are about 330,000 clones, roughly 90% observed once, and the top ten hold roughly 6.7%. The sequenced material came from peripheral blood. Receptor source: a man aged 18 to 29 who had recovered from COVID-19.

V and J are TRBV7-9 and TRBJ2-5; 8 bases map to TRBD2. J gave up 2 bases and V 6 bases, and 8 bases lay outside the gene matches. Germline V gene sequence: CDR1 SEHNR, CDR2 FQNEAQ (reference sequence). CDR3 size: 15 residues. CDR3 sequence reads: CASRSTGGRQETQYF. DNA for the CDR3: TGTGCCAGCAGATCGACGGGGGGGCGGCAAGAGACCCAGTACTTC.

The chain carries TRBV27 and TRBJ2-7, with 7 bases identical to TRBD1. Germline loops: CDR1 MNHEY, CDR2 SMNVEV (reference sequence). The CDR3 loop spans 15 amino acids. V lost 4 bases and J lost 2; bases outside the gene matches: 8. The CDR3 nucleotides read TGTGCCAGCAGTTGGGGACAGCTCTACACCTACGAGCAGTACTTC. This encodes CASSWGQLYTYEQYF.

The V and J genes are TRBV14 and TRBJ2-5; a possible D gene is TRBD2 (7 bases). The V gene lost 5 bases and the J gene lost 6 bases, with 16 bases spanning the gap. The CDR3 spans 14 residues. From germline, CDR1 is SGHDN and CDR2 FVKESK. The CDR3 protein is CASSAQGGSKTQYF. CDR3 DNA: TGTGCCAGCAGCGCACAGGGAGGGAGTAAGACCCAGTACTTC. The full variable domain, its missing parts supplied by reference TRBV14 and TRBJ2-5, is EAGVTQFPSHSVIEKGQTVTLRCDPISGHDNLYWYRRVMGKEIKFLLHFVKESKQDESGMPNNRFLAERTGGTYSTLKVQPAELEDSGVYFCASSAQGGSKTQYFGPGTRLLVL.

This clone was detected many times. The rearrangement joins TRBV7-2 to TRBJ2-2; a possible D gene is TRBD1 (6 bases). Trimming cost V 3 bases and J 5 bases, with 13 bases left between them. CDR1 and CDR2 (germline): SGHTA, FQGNSA. The CDR3 contains 15 residues. Written as DNA, the CDR3 is TGTGCCAGCAGCTTTTGGCCAGGGGAAACCGGGGAGCTGTTTTTT. It encodes CASSFWPGETGELFF.

V gene TRBV9 combines with J gene TRBJ2-2, with 9 bases aligning to TRBD2. Trimming at V came to 3 bases and at J to 3 bases, leaving 9 bases not matched to a gene. This CDR3 region has 17 residues. Germline V CDR1 and CDR2: SGDLS, YYNGEE. The CDR3 DNA is TGTGCCAGCAGCGACCATAGCGGGAGCGGGGACACCGGGGAGCTGTTTTTT. It encodes CASSDHSGSGDTGELFF. Full variable domain (missing parts from reference TRBV9 and TRBJ2-2): DSGVTQTPKHLITATGQRVTLRCSPRSGDLSVYWYQQSLDQGLQFLIQYYNGEERAKGNILERFSAQQFPDLHSELNLSSLELGDSALYFCASSDHSGSGDTGELFFGEGSRLTVL.

This clone was picked up one time. CDR3 DNA sequence: TGTGCCAGCAGCCAAGCGGGGTCTTCTAATTCACCCCTCCACTTT. Encoded protein: CASSQAGSSNSPLHF. The V gene is TRBV3-1 (or the pseudogene TRBV3-2), the J gene TRBJ1-6, with unresolved D. The CDR3 has 15 residues. CDR1 and CDR2 (germline): LGHDT, YNNKEL (reference sequence). Deletions cut 1 base from V and 6 bases from J, with 10 bases between.

The genes are TRBV7-9 and TRBJ2-7; 7 bases are a match to TRBD1. The V gene's germline CDR1 is SEHNR and CDR2 FQNEAQ (reference sequence). Germline trimming cut 3 bases from V and 0 bases from J; bases unmatched to any gene: 2. The CDR3 extends over 14 amino acids. CDR3 region: CASSLGTASYEQYF. The CDR3 DNA follows: TGTGCCAGCAGCTTGGGGACAGCCTCCTACGAGCAGTACTTC.

The rearrangement joins TRBV19 to TRBJ1-2, with 9 nucleotides matching TRBD1. The CDR3 runs to 13 residues. V lost 7 bases, J lost 6 bases, and 6 bases stayed unmatched. Germline CDR1 LNHDA, CDR2 SQIVND (reference sequence). CDR3 DNA: TGTGCCAGTATCCGGAGGACAGGGGATGGCTACACCTTC. Translated, it gives CASIRRTGDGYTF.

The rearrangement joins TRBV5-6 to TRBJ2-1; maybe TRBD1 (5 bases). V gave up 3 bases and J gave up 4 bases, with 11 bases separating them. CDR3 size: 14 residues. The germline V gene has CDR1 SGHDT and CDR2 YYEEEE. This CDR3 reads CASSSMTAYNEQFF. The DNA for the CDR3 is TGTGCCAGCAGCTCAATGACAGCTTACAATGAGCAGTTCTTC.

This chain joins TRBV29-1 and TRBJ2-2; 8 nucleotides match TRBD2. V lost 6 bases and J lost 6; bases outside the gene matches: 12. Germline-derived CDR1 and CDR2 are SQVTM and ANQGSEA. This CDR3 contains 15 residues. The CDR3 spells CSVVWQREYAGELFF. In nucleotides, the CDR3 is TGCAGCGTAGTCTGGCAGCGGGAGTACGCCGGGGAGCTGTTTTTT.

V and J are TRBV2 and TRBJ1-2; D might be TRBD1 (5 bases). Looked up from germline, CDR1 is SNHLY and CDR2 is FYNNEI. CDR3 length equals 15 residues. The germline V and J ends were trimmed by 7 bases and 5 bases, with 20 bases remaining between them. This CDR3 reads CASNPGEGHGYGYTF. CDR3 sequence (DNA): TGTGCCAGCAACCCGGGAGAGGGGCACGGATATGGCTACACCTTC.